The rows below give T cell receptor beta chains drawn from one sample of a study of blood T cell repertoires in COVID-19. Profiling relied on immunoSEQ multiplex PCR, and the TCRdb table lists in-frame clones only, not all of them. The sample yields about 320,000 clones, approximately 82% seen once. The specimen was peripheral blood. These TCRs come from a woman between 50 and 59 years old with acute or convalescent COVID-19. CDR3s include the opening cysteine and the closing phenylalanine or tryptophan.

v_call,j_call,cdr3_aa
TRBV15,TRBJ1-4,CATSRTGTDNEKLFF
TRBV5-8,TRBJ2-1,CASSGLGGSYNEQFF
TRBV25-1,TRBJ2-1,CASSETGDFYEQFF
TRBV6-1,TRBJ1-1,CASSERGGAGTEAFF
TRBV13,TRBJ1-1,CASSLSGTGRAAFF
TRBV29-1,TRBJ1-2,CSVGLGNGYTF
TRBV6-2/TRBV6-3,TRBJ2-3,CASSYSRGTDTQYF
TRBV5-1,TRBJ1-1,CASSLGGLNTEAFF
TRBV18,TRBJ2-1,CASSPRGGQQNNEQFF
TRBV7-9,TRBJ2-5,CASSLVGTGGLQETQYF
TRBV6-2/TRBV6-3,TRBJ1-5,CASSFHGGGIRQPQHF
TRBV29-1,TRBJ1-1,CSVEVNRGNTEAFF
TRBV28,TRBJ1-5,CASSFSGERHQPQHF
TRBV5-8,TRBJ1-2,CASSPARGANYGYTF
TRBV7-8,TRBJ2-5,CASRGGPLGTQYF
TRBV5-6,TRBJ2-4,CASSLEVRGYIQYF
TRBV19,TRBJ1-3,CASSSGEPGNTIYF
TRBV6-2/TRBV6-3,TRBJ1-1,CASSWGVNTEAFF
TRBV20-1,TRBJ1-2,CSASPQRAGRYGYTF
TRBV6-5,TRBJ2-7,CASISGSSSYEQYF
TRBV5-1,TRBJ1-1,CASSGGQGVTEAFF